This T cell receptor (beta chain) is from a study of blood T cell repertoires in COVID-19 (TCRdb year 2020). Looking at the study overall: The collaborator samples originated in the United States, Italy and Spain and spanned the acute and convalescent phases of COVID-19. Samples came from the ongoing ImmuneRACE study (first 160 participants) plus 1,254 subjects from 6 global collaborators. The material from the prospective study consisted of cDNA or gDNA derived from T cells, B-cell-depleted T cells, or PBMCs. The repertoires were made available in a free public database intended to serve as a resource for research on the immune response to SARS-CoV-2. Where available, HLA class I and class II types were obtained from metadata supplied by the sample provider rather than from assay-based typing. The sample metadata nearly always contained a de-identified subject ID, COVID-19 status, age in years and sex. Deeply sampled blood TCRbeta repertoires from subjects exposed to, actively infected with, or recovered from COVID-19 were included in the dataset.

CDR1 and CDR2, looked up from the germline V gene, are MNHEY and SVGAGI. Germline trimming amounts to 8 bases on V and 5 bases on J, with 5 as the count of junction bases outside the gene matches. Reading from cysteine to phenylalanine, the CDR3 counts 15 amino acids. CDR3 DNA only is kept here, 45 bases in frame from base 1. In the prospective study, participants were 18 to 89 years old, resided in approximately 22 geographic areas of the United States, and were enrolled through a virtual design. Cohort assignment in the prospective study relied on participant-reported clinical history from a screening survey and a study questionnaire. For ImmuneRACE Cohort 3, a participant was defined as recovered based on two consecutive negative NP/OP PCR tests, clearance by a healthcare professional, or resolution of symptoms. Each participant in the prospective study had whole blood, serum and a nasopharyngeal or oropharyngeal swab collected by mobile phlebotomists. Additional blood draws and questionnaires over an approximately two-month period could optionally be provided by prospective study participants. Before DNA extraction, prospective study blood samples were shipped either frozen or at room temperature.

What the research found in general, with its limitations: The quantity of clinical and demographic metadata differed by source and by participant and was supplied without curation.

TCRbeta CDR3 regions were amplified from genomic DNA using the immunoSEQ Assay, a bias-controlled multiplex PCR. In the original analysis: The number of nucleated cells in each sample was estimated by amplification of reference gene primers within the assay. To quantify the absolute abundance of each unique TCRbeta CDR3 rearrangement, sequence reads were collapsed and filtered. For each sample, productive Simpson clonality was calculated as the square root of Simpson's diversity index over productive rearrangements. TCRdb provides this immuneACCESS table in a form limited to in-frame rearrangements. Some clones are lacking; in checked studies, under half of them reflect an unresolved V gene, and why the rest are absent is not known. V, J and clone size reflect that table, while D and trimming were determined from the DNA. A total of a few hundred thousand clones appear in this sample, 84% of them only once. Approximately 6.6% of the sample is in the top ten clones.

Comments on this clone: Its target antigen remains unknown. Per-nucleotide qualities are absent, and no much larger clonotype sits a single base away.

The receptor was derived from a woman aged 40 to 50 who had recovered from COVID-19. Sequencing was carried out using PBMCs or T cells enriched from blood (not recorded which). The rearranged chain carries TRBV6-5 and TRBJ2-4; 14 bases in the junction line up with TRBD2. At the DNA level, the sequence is TGTGCCAGCCTCGGGACTAGCGGGAGTCAAAACATTCAGTACTTC. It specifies CASLGTSGSQNIQYF.